Listed below are T cell receptor beta chains from one sample, sequenced in a study of post-analysis software for immune sequencing data. TCRdb re-called the PCR reads through MiXCR, storing one row per CDR3 protein. The sample has 170,000 or so distinct CDR3 sequences, approximately 30% seen once. Sequences were obtained from blood. The source is a girl aged 10 to 17 with multiple sclerosis. CDR3s include the opening cysteine and the closing phenylalanine or tryptophan. Fields, in order: CDR3 length, J gene, clone size, V gene, D gene, CDR3 DNA, CDR3 protein. D genes are given only for firm matches. Only part of the rows carry a size: once, few, many, or a class if the clone is expanded.

>13|TRBJ2-2|.|TRBV7-7|.
TGTGCCAGCAGCCCGCCGGGCGCGCGGGAGCTGTTTTTT
CASSPPGARELFF
>15|TRBJ1-5|many|TRBV7-2|.
TGTGCCAGCAGCTTATTCCGGGGTGACAATCAGCCCCAGCATTTT
CASSLFRGDNQPQHF
>15|TRBJ2-3|.|TRBV18|TRBD2
TGTGCCAGCTCACGGAGCGGGAGGAGCACAGATACGCAGTATTTT
CASSRSGRSTDTQYF
>13|TRBJ2-1|.|TRBV28|.
TGTGCCAGCACAAACGAATTCTACAATGAGCAGTTCTTC
CASTNEFYNEQFF
>17|TRBJ2-1|once|TRBV29-1|.
TGCAGCGTTGAATATGCGGAGGCAGAGAGCTCCTACAATGAACAGTTCTTC
CSVEYAEAESSYNEQFF
>12|TRBJ2-7|many|TRBV13|TRBD1
TGTGCCAGCAGTTCACAGGGGGACGAGCAGTACTTC
CASSSQGDEQYF
>17|TRBJ2-7|many|TRBV5-1|.
TGCGCCAGCAGCCCTGGATTTGGCCTTTCGGAATATTACGAGCAGTACTTC
CASSPGFGLSEYYEQYF
>14|TRBJ1-1|.|TRBV18|TRBD1
TGTGCCAGCTCAAGGGGACAGGCGAACACTGAAGCTTTCTTT
CASSRGQANTEAFF
>12|TRBJ2-7|many|TRBV6-2/TRBV6-3|.
TGTGCCAGCAGTTACGGCAGCACCGAGCAGTACTTC
CASSYGSTEQYF
>13|TRBJ2-1|many|TRBV27|.
TGTGCCAGCAGTTTCCTCATTGGCGATGAGCAGTTCTTC
CASSFLIGDEQFF
>16|TRBJ2-3|.|TRBV12-3/TRBV12-4|TRBD2
TGTGCCAGCGGAGACCCTAAGCGGGGGTTCACGGATACGCAGTATTTT
CASGDPKRGFTDTQYF
>18|TRBJ2-5|many|TRBV5-1|.
TGCGCCAGCAGCTTGGCCGGAAGTAGCGGAATAGGACAAGAGACCCAGTACTTC
CASSLAGSSGIGQETQYF
>13|TRBJ2-1|few|TRBV2|.
TGTGCCAGCAGTGTACAGTCCACCAATGAGCAGTTCTTC
CASSVQSTNEQFF
>11|TRBJ2-7|.|TRBV20-1|.
TGCAGGGCTACGACTGGGTCCGAGCAGTACTTC
CRATTGSEQYF
>17|TRBJ2-2|.|TRBV5-1|.
TGCGCCAGCAGCTTGCCGCCGGAGGCCCCGAACACCGGGGAGCTGTTTTTT
CASSLPPEAPNTGELFF
>17|TRBJ2-3|few|TRBV5-1|.
TGCGCCAGCAGCTTGGCCAGTCCTGGGTACTTTGCAGATACGCAGTATTTT
CASSLASPGYFADTQYF
>15|TRBJ2-5|many|TRBV20-1|.
TGCAGTGCTGATCCGGACTCCCCCCGGCAAGAGACCCAGTACTTC
CSADPDSPRQETQYF
>15|TRBJ2-5|.|TRBV10-3|TRBD2
TGTGCCATCAGTGATCGACTAGCGGGAGTGGAGACCCAGTACTTC
CAISDRLAGVETQYF
>16|TRBJ2-6|many|TRBV25-1|.
TGTGCCAGCAGTTGGCAGGGTATGGATGGGGCCAACGTCCTGACTTTC
CASSWQGMDGANVLTF
>16|TRBJ2-7|.|TRBV4-2|.
TGTGCCAGCAGCCAAGAAAGGCGGCCGTCCTACAATGAGCAGTACTTC
CASSQERRPSYNEQYF
>15|TRBJ1-2|.|TRBV10-3|.
TGTGCCATCAACACGCCCTCGTTGGGAAACTATGGCTACACCTTC
CAINTPSLGNYGYTF
>13|TRBJ2-5|many|TRBV5-1|.
TGCGCCAGCAGCTCACTGATACAAGAGACCCAGTACTTC
CASSSLIQETQYF
>16|TRBJ2-1|.|TRBV15|TRBD2
TGTGCCGCCAGCAGAGATCGCGCGGGAGGCTCAAATGAGCAGTTCTTC
CAASRDRAGGSNEQFF
>15|TRBJ2-3|few|TRBV5-8|.
TGTGCCAGCAGCTTGGGACTGTCCCGTGAAGATACGCAGTATTTT
CASSLGLSREDTQYF
>11|TRBJ1-3|few|TRBV29-1|.
TGCAGCGCAGAGGGTGGAACCACCATATATTTT
CSAEGGTTIYF
>15|TRBJ1-1|few|TRBV6-1|.
TGTGCCAGCAGTGGACCAGGGGTTTGGAGCACTGAAGCTTTCTTT
CASSGPGVWSTEAFF
>14|TRBJ2-1|.|TRBV12-3/TRBV12-4|TRBD2
TGTGCCAGCAGCCAGGGAGTAGCGGGAGTTGAGCAGTTCTTC
CASSQGVAGVEQFF
>16|TRBJ2-2|.|TRBV2|TRBD2
TGTGCCAGCAGTGAAGTGGGTCTAGCGGGCTCCGGGGAGCTGTTTTTT
CASSEVGLAGSGELFF
>15|TRBJ1-2|many|TRBV5-5|.
TGTGCCAGCAGCTCCCTTGGACCCAGGGGAACTGGCTACACCTTC
CASSSLGPRGTGYTF
>15|TRBJ2-1|many|TRBV7-2|.
TGTGCCAGCAGCTTTAGAGGCGGCTCCCCTCATGAGCAGTTCTTC
CASSFRGGSPHEQFF
>12|TRBJ2-7|.|TRBV18|.
TGTGCCGGCTCACCTCAGGGTTACGAGCAGTACTTC
CAGSPQGYEQYF
>14|TRBJ2-3|many|TRBV20-1|TRBD2
TGCAGTGCTCGACTAGCGGGAGTGCGAGATACGCAGTATTTT
CSARLAGVRDTQYF
>14|TRBJ2-1|few|TRBV19|TRBD2
TGTGCCAGTAGTACGGCTAGCGGCGCTAATGAGCAGTTCTTC
CASSTASGANEQFF
>15|TRBJ2-5|many|TRBV12-3/TRBV12-4|.
TGTGCCAGCAGTTTAGTCGCTCCAGATCAAGAGACCCAGTACTTC
CASSLVAPDQETQYF
>16|TRBJ2-3|.|TRBV7-2|TRBD2
TGTGCCAGCAGCTCCCGGACTAGTTTCCGCACAGATACGCAGTATTTT
CASSSRTSFRTDTQYF
>15|TRBJ2-6|many|TRBV20-1|.
TGCAGTGCTAGTGGTCTGCCGTCTGGGGCCAACGTCCTGACTTTC
CSASGLPSGANVLTF
>15|TRBJ2-7|many|TRBV28|TRBD2
TGTGCCAGTGTTCCTGGGACTAGCGTACCCTACGAGCAGTACTTC
CASVPGTSVPYEQYF
>18|TRBJ2-7|.|TRBV6-1|TRBD1
TGTGCCAGCAGTGAAGCGCCAAGCTCCGGGACAGTCGCCTACGAGCAGTACTTC
CASSEAPSSGTVAYEQYF
>11|TRBJ1-2|many|TRBV20-1|.
TGCAGTGCTAGGTGGTTGGATGGCTACACCTTC
CSARWLDGYTF
>14|TRBJ2-5|few|TRBV27|.
TGTGCCAGCAGCCCCCTCGGGGGAGCGGGGACCCAGTACTTC
CASSPLGGAGTQYF
>13|TRBJ1-5|few|TRBV27|.
TGTGCCAGCAGTGTGACAGCTTTCGAGCCCCAGCATTTT
CASSVTAFEPQHF
>15|TRBJ2-1|.|TRBV7-6|TRBD2
TGTGCCAGCAGCTTAATTTCCCTAGCGGGAAATGAGCAGTTCTTC
CASSLISLAGNEQFF
>13|TRBJ2-3|many|TRBV29-1|.
TGCAGCGTTGATCGTTCGGGGGACAGTACGCAGTATTTT
CSVDRSGDSTQYF
>15|TRBJ2-7|few|TRBV4-1|TRBD2
TGCGCCAGCAGCCAAGGCGGCGGGAGGGGACTCGGGCAGTACTTC
CASSQGGGRGLGQYF
>17|TRBJ2-2|.|TRBV12-3/TRBV12-4|.
TGTGCCAGCAGGGTCGACCGAGGGGGGGAGCACACCGGGGAGCTGTTTTTT
CASRVDRGGEHTGELFF
>13|TRBJ1-1|.|TRBV6-1|TRBD1
TGTGCCAGCAGTGCCGCCAGGGGGACTGAAGCTTTCTTT
CASSAARGTEAFF
>16|TRBJ2-3|many|TRBV11-2|TRBD1
TGTGCCAGCAGCATTACCGGGGGACAGGGTACAGATACGCAGTATTTT
CASSITGGQGTDTQYF
>15|TRBJ2-1|.|TRBV3-1|TRBD2
TGTGCCAGCAGCCGAGGAGGACTAGCTATTGATGAGCAGTTCTTC
CASSRGGLAIDEQFF
>14|TRBJ1-1|.|TRBV28|.
TGTGCCAGCAGTTCCCCGGTGATTGGACAGGAAGCTTTCTTT
CASSSPVIGQEAFF
>17|TRBJ2-1|many|TRBV10-3|TRBD2
TGTGCCATCAGTGATCTCAGGACTAGTCCCTCCTACAATGAGCAGTTCTTC
CAISDLRTSPSYNEQFF